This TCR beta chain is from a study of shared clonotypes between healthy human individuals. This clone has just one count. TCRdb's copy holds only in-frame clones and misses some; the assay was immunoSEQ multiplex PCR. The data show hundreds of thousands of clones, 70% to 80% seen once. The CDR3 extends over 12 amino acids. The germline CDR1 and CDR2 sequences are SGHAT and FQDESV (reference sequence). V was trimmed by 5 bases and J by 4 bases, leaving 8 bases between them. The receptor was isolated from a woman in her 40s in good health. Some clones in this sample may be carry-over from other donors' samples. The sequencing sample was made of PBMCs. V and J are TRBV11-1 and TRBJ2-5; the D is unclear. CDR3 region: CASSRTRETQYF. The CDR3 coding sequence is TGTGCCAGCAGCAGGACGAGAGAGACCCAGTACTTC.